This T cell receptor beta chain was observed in a study of T cell repertoires in cytomegalovirus infection. The CDR3 is made up of 14 amino acids. Germline V lookup: CDR1 SGHDT, CDR2 YYEEEE. V lost 0 bases, J lost 6 bases, and 13 bases lay in between. TCRdb ran MiXCR on the reads and lists one entry per CDR3 protein. In the table there are 200,000 to 300,000 distinct CDR3 sequences, approximately 13% of which are singletons. The sequencing input was PBMCs. The TCR originated in a human donor in good health (CMV status not recorded). Some clones in this sample may be carry-over from other donors' samples. This chain links TRBV5-6 with TRBJ2-7; D gene uncertain. The CDR3 loop is CASSLAVAAREQYF. The CDR3 DNA is TGTGCCAGCAGCTTGGCGGTGGCGGCACGCGAGCAGTACTTC.